This TCR beta chain was captured in a study of blood T cell repertoires in COVID-19. Study-level background: COVID-19 samples from acute and convalescent phases originated in the United States, Italy and Spain. PBMCs, B-cell-depleted T cells, or T cells were the source of the cDNA or gDNA that made up the material.

V lost 5 bases to trimming and J lost 0 bases, with 7 bases between them. The CDR3 runs to 13 residues. Looked up from germline, CDR1 is MNHEY and CDR2 is SVGEGT. Libraries were prepared by immunoSEQ multiplex PCR; TCRdb keeps only in-frame clonotypes and omits some of them. This sample carries about 49,000 clones, under 85% of them seen once, and the ten largest clones take 13% to 15%. The chain couples TRBV6-2 or TRBV6-3 to TRBJ1-1; D is undetermined. The sequenced sample was peripheral blood. This TCR was sampled from a human donor in a cohort sampled during active COVID-19. This CDR3 is CASSTTLNTEAFF. CDR3 coding DNA: TGTGCCAGCAGTACAACCCTGAACACTGAAGCTTTCTTT.